The 20 T cell receptor beta chains in this list originate from one sample, sequenced in a study of graft-versus-host responses after intestinal transplantation. Produced via immunoSEQ multiplex PCR; TCRdb's table is partial and in-frame only. The sample lists some 70,000 clones; 80% to 95% were seen once. Sequenced here: bone marrow, sampled 700 to 850 days after intestinal transplantation. These receptors were collected from a human patient who received an intestinal transplant, so some T cells may come from the graft donor.

The chain recombines TRBV14 with TRBJ2-1; D tentatively reads TRBD1 or TRBD2 (5 bases each). V gave up 4 bases and J gave up 4 bases, with 14 bases separating them. This CDR3 has 15 residues. CDR1 is SGHDN and CDR2 is FVKESK in the germline V gene. The CDR3 DNA reads as TGTGCCAGCAGCCTCCTCCAGGGACGGTACAATGAGCAGTTCTTC. Encoded protein: CASSLLQGRYNEQFF.

The V call is TRBV9, the J call TRBJ2-3, with a tentative D call TRBD2 (6 bases). In germline, CDR1 is SGDLS, CDR2 YYNGEE. V lost 4 bases to trimming and J lost 4 bases, with 22 bases between them. There are 17 residues in the CDR3. CDR3 DNA: TGTGCCAGCAGCCCTCTCCCGACTAGAGGCCGCCCAGATACGCAGTATTTT. Translation: CASSPLPTRGRPDTQYF. Using reference TRBV9 and TRBJ2-3 for the parts outside the CDR3, the full variable domain is DSGVTQTPKHLITATGQRVTLRCSPRSGDLSVYWYQQSLDQGLQFLIQYYNGEERAKGNILERFSAQQFPDLHSELNLSSLELGDSALYFCASSPLPTRGRPDTQYFGPGTRLTVL.

This clone was seen only once. The chain carries TRBV11-2 and TRBJ2-3; perhaps TRBD2 as D (6 bases). Looked up from germline, CDR1 is SGHAT and CDR2 is FQNNGV. Trimming removed 4 bases from V and 1 base from J, with 6 bases in between. The CDR3 is made up of 13 amino acids. CDR3 loop: CASSWGGTDTQYF. CDR3 in DNA: TGTGCCAGCAGCTGGGGGGGCACAGATACGCAGTATTTT.

This clone turned up a few times. The J gene is TRBJ2-1, the V gene TRBV10-3; 9 nucleotides align to TRBD1. The CDR3 has 15 residues. CDR1 and CDR2 from the germline V gene are ENHRY and SYGVKD. J gave up 6 bases and V 4 bases, and 7 bases lay outside the gene matches. Written as DNA, the CDR3 is TGTGCCATCAGTGGCCGGGGACAGGGAGGCAATGAGCAGTTCTTC. It specifies CAISGRGQGGNEQFF.

V and J are TRBV19 and TRBJ1-1, with D tentatively TRBD1 (6 bases). The CDR3 has 13 amino acids. From germline, CDR1 is LNHDA and CDR2 SQIVND (reference sequence). The germline V and J ends were trimmed by 6 bases and 2 bases, with 10 bases remaining between them. The CDR3 DNA reads TGTGCCAGTAGACCGACAGGAAACACTGAAGCTTTCTTT. Protein sequence: CASRPTGNTEAFF.

The J gene is TRBJ1-6, the V gene TRBV19; no clear D gene. Germline V CDR1 and CDR2: LNHDA, SQIVND (reference sequence). V dropped 8 bases and J dropped 4 bases, with 6 bases sitting between them. The CDR3 runs to 12 residues. The CDR3 here is CASAEYNSPLHF. The DNA of the CDR3 is TGTGCCAGTGCGGAATATAATTCACCCCTCCACTTT.

This clone has a count of ten or more. The CDR3: CASTEGSRLFF. In DNA form, the CDR3 reads TGTGCCAGCACCGAGGGCAGCCGACTGTTTTTT. J is TRBJ1-4 and V is TRBV6-6; D gene unclear. The CDR3 totals 11 residues. Germline CDR1 MNHNY, CDR2 SVGAGI (reference sequence). Trimming removed 7 bases at V and 13 bases at J, with 13 bases between.

The chain is built from TRBV11-2 and TRBJ2-7; 8 bases are a match to TRBD2. The CDR3 is 17 amino acids. The germline CDR1 and CDR2 sequences are SGHAT and FQNNGV. J gave up 4 bases and V 6 bases, and 17 bases lay outside the gene matches. CDR3 DNA: TGTGCCAGCAGAGAGACTCCAGGGTCCCGGGAGGGGTACGAGCAGTACTTC. Its translation: CASRETPGSREGYEQYF.

The chain uses TRBV29-1 and TRBJ2-7; no firm D call. The V end lost 4 bases, the J end lost 4 bases, and 26 bases lay between the germline ends. CDR1 is SQVTM and CDR2 is ANQGSEA in the germline V gene. This CDR3 is built from 17 residues. The CDR3 region is CSVVPQNSRPPEYEQYF. In DNA form, the CDR3 reads TGCAGCGTTGTCCCCCAGAACTCAAGACCACCCGAATACGAGCAGTACTTC.

The chain uses TRBV5-3 and TRBJ2-3, with no clear D. TRBV5-3 is sorted into the ORF group, with uncertain function. V shed 8 bases and J shed 3 bases, with 16 bases lying between them. There are 14 residues in the CDR3. CDR3 bases: TGTGCCAGTACGGGTGAGATTATAACAGATACGCAGTATTTT. It translates to CASTGEIITDTQYF.

The chain combines TRBV7-9 with TRBJ2-2; D is unclear. The CDR3 spans 16 residues. Trimming cost V 5 bases and J 0 bases, with 13 bases left between them. Germline CDR1 SEHNR, CDR2 FQNEAQ (reference sequence). The CDR3 protein is CASSPIGRSNTGELFF. DNA for the CDR3: TGTGCCAGCAGCCCCATAGGTCGCTCGAACACCGGGGAGCTGTTTTTT.

The chain employs TRBV9 and TRBJ1-2; 9 bases are shared with TRBD1. The trim removed 5 bases at V and 5 bases at J, leaving 13 bases unmatched. CDR1 SGDLS and CDR2 YYNGEE come from the germline V gene. The CDR3 has 16 amino acids. The CDR3 nucleotides are TGTGCCAGCAGTCCAGACAGGGGGTTGCTAGCGTATGGCTACACCTTC. Amino acid sequence: CASSPDRGLLAYGYTF. The full variable domain, with the rest looked up from reference TRBV9 and TRBJ1-2, is DSGVTQTPKHLITATGQRVTLRCSPRSGDLSVYWYQQSLDQGLQFLIQYYNGEERAKGNILERFSAQQFPDLHSELNLSSLELGDSALYFCASSPDRGLLAYGYTFGSGTRLTVV.

This chain connects TRBV2 to TRBJ2-1, with D possibly being TRBD1 or TRBD2 (5 bases each). The ends were cut back, 3 bases at V and 6 bases at J, with 12 bases in the middle. This CDR3 region has 14 residues. Germline CDR1 reads SNHLY; CDR2 reads FYNNEI. The CDR3: CASSDRGSLNEQFF. The CDR3 coding sequence is TGTGCCAGCAGTGATCGGGGCAGCCTCAATGAGCAGTTCTTC.

The CDR3 reads CASSEQGARGNQPQHF. CDR3 sequence (DNA): TGTGCCAGCAGTGAACAGGGGGCGCGAGGCAATCAGCCCCAGCATTTT. The V gene is TRBV2, the J gene TRBJ1-5, with 8 bases that match TRBD1. The CDR3 is 16 amino acids. Trimming cost V 2 bases and J 2 bases; bases outside gene matches: 5. Germline values: CDR1 SNHLY, CDR2 FYNNEI.

This clone showed up just a few times. V is TRBV7-9 and J is TRBJ2-7; 7 nucleotides agree with TRBD1. This CDR3 has 13 amino acids. J was trimmed by 2 bases and V by 10 bases; bases with no gene match: 8. Germline loops: CDR1 SEHNR, CDR2 FQNEAQ (reference sequence). CDR3 in DNA: TGTGCCATGCAGGGGGACAGTACCTACGAGCAGTACTTC. Residues: CAMQGDSTYEQYF.

This sequence joins TRBV19 and TRBJ1-1; tentatively, D is TRBD1 (5 bases). The CDR3 consists of 17 residues. CDR1 is LNHDA and CDR2 is SQIVND in the germline V gene (reference sequence). V dropped 3 bases and J dropped 2 bases, with 19 bases sitting between them. The CDR3, as DNA: TGTGCCAGTAGTATGCGCTTGTACCGGAGGACAAACACTGAAGCTTTCTTT. Translating it yields CASSMRLYRRTNTEAFF.

The genes are TRBV5-4 and TRBJ1-5; weak D call: TRBD1 (5 bases). CDR1 and CDR2 from the germline V gene are SGHNT and YYREEE (reference sequence). V lost 0 bases and J 7 bases, leaving 5 bases between the germline ends. The CDR3 loop spans 12 amino acids. In nucleotides, the CDR3 is TGTGCCAGCAGCTTGGCAGGGCAGCCCCAGCATTTT. Translated: CASSLAGQPQHF. Looking up the rest from reference TRBV5-4 and TRBJ1-5 gives the full variable domain: ETGVTQSPTHLIKTRGQQVTLRCSSQSGHNTVSWYQQALGQGPQFIFQYYREEENGRGNFPPRFSGLQFPNYSSELNVNALELDDSALYLCASSLAGQPQHFGDGTRLSIL.

The V and J genes are TRBV27 and TRBJ2-2, with D unclear. Trimming cost V 0 bases and J 5 bases, with 10 bases left between them. This CDR3 is 15 amino acids long. Germline-derived CDR1 and CDR2 are MNHEY and SMNVEV (reference sequence). This CDR3 is CASSLSYRSTGELFF. As DNA, the CDR3 is TGTGCCAGCAGTTTATCATACCGGTCAACCGGGGAGCTGTTTTTT.

The chain carries TRBV6-1 and TRBJ1-1; no clear D. The V end was cut by 8 bases, the J end by 3 bases, with 13 bases between. The CDR3 runs to 13 residues. CDR1 and CDR2 (germline): MNHNS, SASEGT. The CDR3 region is CASEVGLDTEAFF. The CDR3 nucleotides read TGTGCCAGCGAGGTGGGTCTGGACACTGAAGCTTTCTTT.

V and J are TRBV7-9 and TRBJ2-7; TRBD1 matches 8 bases. CDR1 SEHNR and CDR2 FQNEAQ come from the germline V gene (reference sequence). V lost 5 bases, J lost 5 bases, and 5 bases stayed unmatched. The CDR3 sequence is 13 residues long. CDR3 in DNA: TGTGCCAGCAGCCGGTACAGGGGGGACGAGCAGTACTTC. Its protein is CASSRYRGDEQYF.